This T cell receptor (beta chain) was profiled in a study of blood T cell repertoires in COVID-19. Per the original methods: Amplification from reference gene primers served as the basis for estimated nucleated cell counts. Assay used: immunoSEQ multiplex PCR; TCRdb lists only in-frame clones, some missing. V and J calls and clone size are given by that table; D and trimming were obtained from the DNA. The sample holds fewer than 200,000 clones, more than 70% seen once. The CDR3 loop spans 16 amino acids. Germline CDR1 MDHEN, CDR2 SYDVKM. Trimming cost V 6 bases and J 6 bases; bases outside gene matches: 14.

This clonotype originated in a woman aged 55-69 years with acute or convalescent COVID-19. Sequenced material: peripheral blood. The rearrangement joins TRBV28 to TRBJ2-3; 8 positions match TRBD2. CDR3 nucleotide sequence: TGTGCCAGCAGCTACCCGGGGGGGAGAAGTACCGATACGCAGTATTTT. Protein sequence: CASSYPGGRSTDTQYF.